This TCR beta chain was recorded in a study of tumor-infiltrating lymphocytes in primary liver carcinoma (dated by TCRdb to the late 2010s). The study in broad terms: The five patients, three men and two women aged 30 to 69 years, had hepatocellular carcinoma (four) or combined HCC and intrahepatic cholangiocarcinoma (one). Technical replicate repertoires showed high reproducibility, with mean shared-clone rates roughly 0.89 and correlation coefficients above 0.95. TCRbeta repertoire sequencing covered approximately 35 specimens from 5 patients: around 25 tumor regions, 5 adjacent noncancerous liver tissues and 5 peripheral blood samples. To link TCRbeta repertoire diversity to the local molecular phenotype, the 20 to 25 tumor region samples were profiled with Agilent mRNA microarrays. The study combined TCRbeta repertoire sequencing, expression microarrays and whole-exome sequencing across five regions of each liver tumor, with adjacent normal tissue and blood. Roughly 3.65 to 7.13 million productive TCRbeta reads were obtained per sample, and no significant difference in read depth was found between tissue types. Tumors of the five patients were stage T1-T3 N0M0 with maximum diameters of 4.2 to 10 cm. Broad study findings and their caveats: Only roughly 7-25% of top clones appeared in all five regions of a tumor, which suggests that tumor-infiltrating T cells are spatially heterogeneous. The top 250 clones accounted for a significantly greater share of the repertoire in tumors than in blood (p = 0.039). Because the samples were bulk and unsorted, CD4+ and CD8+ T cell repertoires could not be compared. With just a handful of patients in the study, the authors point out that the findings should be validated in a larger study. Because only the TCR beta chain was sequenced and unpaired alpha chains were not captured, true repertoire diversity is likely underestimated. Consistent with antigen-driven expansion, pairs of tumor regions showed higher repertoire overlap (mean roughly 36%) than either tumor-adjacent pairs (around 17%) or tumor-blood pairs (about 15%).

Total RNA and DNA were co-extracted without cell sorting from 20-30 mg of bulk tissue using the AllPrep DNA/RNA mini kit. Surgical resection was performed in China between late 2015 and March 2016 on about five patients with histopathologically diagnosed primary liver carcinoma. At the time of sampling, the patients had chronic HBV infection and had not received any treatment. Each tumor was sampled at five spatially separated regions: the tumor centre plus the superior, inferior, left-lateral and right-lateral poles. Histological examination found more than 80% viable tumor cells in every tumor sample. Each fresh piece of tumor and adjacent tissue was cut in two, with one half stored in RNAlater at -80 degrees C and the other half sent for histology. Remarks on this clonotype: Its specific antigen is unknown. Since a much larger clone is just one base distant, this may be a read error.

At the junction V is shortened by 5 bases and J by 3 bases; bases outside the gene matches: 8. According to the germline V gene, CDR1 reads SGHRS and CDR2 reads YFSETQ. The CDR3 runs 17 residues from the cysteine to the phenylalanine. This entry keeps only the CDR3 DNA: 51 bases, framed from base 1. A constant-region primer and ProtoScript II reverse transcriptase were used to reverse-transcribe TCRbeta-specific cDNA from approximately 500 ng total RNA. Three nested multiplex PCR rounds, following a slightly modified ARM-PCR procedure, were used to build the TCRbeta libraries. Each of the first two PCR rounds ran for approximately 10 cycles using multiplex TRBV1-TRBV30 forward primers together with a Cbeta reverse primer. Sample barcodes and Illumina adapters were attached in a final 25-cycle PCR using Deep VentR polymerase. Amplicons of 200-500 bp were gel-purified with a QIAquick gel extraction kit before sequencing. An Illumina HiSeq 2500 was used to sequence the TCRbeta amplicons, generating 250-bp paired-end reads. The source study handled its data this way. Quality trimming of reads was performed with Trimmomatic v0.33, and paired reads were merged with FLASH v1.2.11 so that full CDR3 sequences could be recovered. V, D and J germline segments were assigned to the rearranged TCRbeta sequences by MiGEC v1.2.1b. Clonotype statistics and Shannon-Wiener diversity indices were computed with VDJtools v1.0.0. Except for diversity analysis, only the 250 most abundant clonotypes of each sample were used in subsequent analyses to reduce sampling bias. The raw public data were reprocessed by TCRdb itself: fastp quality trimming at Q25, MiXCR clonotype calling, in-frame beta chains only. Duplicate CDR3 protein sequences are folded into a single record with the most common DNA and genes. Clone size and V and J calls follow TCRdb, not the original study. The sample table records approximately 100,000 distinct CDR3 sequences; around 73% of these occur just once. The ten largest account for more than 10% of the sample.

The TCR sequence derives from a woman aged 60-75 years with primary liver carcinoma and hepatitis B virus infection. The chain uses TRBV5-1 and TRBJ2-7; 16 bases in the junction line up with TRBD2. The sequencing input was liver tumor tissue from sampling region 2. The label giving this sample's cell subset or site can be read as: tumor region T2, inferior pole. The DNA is TGCGCCAGCAGGGGCGGGACTAGCGGGGGGGTAGTCTACGAGCAGTACTTC. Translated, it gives CASRGGTSGGVVYEQYF.